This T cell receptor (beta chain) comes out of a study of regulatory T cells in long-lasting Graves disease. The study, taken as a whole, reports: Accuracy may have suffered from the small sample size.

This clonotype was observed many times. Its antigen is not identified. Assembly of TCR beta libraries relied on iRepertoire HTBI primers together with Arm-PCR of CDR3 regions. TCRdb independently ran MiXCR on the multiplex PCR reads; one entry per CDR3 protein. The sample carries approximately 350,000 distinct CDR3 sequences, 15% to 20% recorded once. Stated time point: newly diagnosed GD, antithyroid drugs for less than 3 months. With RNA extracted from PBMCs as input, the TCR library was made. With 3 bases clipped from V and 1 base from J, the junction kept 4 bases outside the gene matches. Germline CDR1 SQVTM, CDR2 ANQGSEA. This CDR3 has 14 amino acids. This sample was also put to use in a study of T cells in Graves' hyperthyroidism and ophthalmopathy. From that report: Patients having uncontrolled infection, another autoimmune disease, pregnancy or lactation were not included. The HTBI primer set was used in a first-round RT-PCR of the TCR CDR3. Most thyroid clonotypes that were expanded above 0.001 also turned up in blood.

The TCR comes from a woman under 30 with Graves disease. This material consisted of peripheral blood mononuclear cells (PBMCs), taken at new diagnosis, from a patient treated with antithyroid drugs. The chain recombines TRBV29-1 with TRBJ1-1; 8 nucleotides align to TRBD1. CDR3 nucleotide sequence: TGCAGCGTTGAGCCGGACAGGGCGAACACTGAAGCTTTCTTT. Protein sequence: CSVEPDRANTEAFF.